The clone carrying this T cell receptor beta chain appeared many times. This sample was included in a study of identical twins. TCRdb called the 5' RACE reads again in MiXCR, with one record for every CDR3 protein. The sample contains approximately 250,000 distinct CDR3 sequences, 5% to 7% of which appear only once. CDR3 length: 16 residues. Trimming took off 2 bases at V and 1 base at J, with 15 bases between the two ends. CDR1 is SGHRS and CDR2 is YFSETQ in the germline V gene. The same sample was also used in a study of T cells expressing NK-cell markers.

The chain couples TRBV5-1 to TRBJ1-1; D is perhaps TRBD1 (6 bases). The source material was CD8+ T cells sorted from blood. The TCR comes from a young woman in good health. The CDR3 here is CASSFKDSTPNTEAFF. CDR3 in DNA: TGCGCCAGCAGCTTCAAGGACAGTACACCGAACACTGAAGCTTTCTTT.